The 25 T cell receptor beta chains in this list originate from one sample, sequenced in a study of blood T cell repertoires in COVID-19. Repertoires were generated with immunoSEQ multiplex PCR, while TCRdb's copy carries only in-frame clones and drops some. The sample has some 260,000 clones, over 65% seen once. Sequencing input: peripheral blood. Receptor source: a woman older than 75 with acute or convalescent COVID-19.

V gene TRBV2 combines with J gene TRBJ1-1; possibly TRBD1 for D (5 bases). CDR1 is SNHLY and CDR2 is FYNNEI in the germline V gene. The CDR3 has 16 amino acids. The V and J ends lost 8 bases and 1 base respectively, with 20 bases between them. The CDR3 sequence is CASRSGGRTRNTEAFF. CDR3 sequence (DNA): TGTGCCAGCCGGTCCGGGGGGAGAACTAGGAACACTGAAGCTTTCTTT.

The V call is TRBV21-1, the J call TRBJ2-1; the listed D gene, TRBD1, was not tested against the DNA. TRBV21-1 is listed as a pseudogene. The CDR3 covers 16 residues. CDR3 region: CASSKKGDRGRLEQFF. Written as DNA, the CDR3 is TGTGCCAGCAGCAAAAAAGGGGACAGGGGGCGCTTGGAGCAGTTCTTC.

The J gene is TRBJ2-7, the V gene TRBV6-5; a possible D gene is TRBD1 (6 bases). Trimming took off 3 bases at V and 1 base at J, with 7 bases between the two ends. The CDR3 contains 13 residues. The germline CDR1 and CDR2 sequences are MNHEY and SVGAGI. In DNA, the CDR3 is TGTGCCAGCAGTTATAGGGGGTCCTACGAGCAGTACTTC. Its protein product is CASSYRGSYEQYF.

The V call is TRBV19, the J call TRBJ2-1, with TRBD2 identical over 14 bases. The CDR3 sequence is 15 residues long. CDR1 is LNHDA and CDR2 is SQIVND in the germline V gene (reference sequence). V lost 6 bases to trimming and J lost 9 bases; unmatched junction nucleotides: 7. The CDR3 DNA sequence: TGTGCCAGTAGAGCGACTAGCGGGAGGGCCGCTGAGCAGTTCTTC. Its translation: CASRATSGRAAEQFF. The variable domain in full, completed from reference TRBV19 and TRBJ2-1, reads DGGITQSPKYLFRKEGQNVTLSCEQNLNHDAMYWYRQDPGQGLRLIYYSQIVNDFQKGDIAEGYSVSREKKESFPLTVTSAQKNPTAFYLCASRATSGRAAEQFFGPGTRLTVL.

In DNA, the CDR3 is TGTGCCAGCAGCTCTCAGGGAGGGACAAGGACTGAAGCTTTCTTT. It yields the protein CASSSQGGTRTEAFF. This rearrangement joins TRBV7-9 to TRBJ1-1; possible D gene TRBD1, 6 bases. The ends were cut back, 4 bases at V and 5 bases at J, with 17 bases in the middle. Germline V gene lookup returns CDR1 SEHNR and CDR2 FQNEAQ (reference sequence). The CDR3 loop spans 15 amino acids.

CDR3 amino acids: CASISSLPGQGNTEAFF. For the CDR3, the DNA is TGTGCCAGTATTTCATCCCTTCCGGGACAGGGCAACACTGAAGCTTTCTTT. The chain recombines TRBV19 with TRBJ1-1; 9 nucleotides match TRBD1. This CDR3 has 17 amino acids. V was clipped by 7 bases and J by 2 bases; unmatched bases: 14. Per the germline V gene, CDR1 is LNHDA and CDR2 is SQIVND (reference sequence). Complete variable domain (other parts from reference TRBV19 and TRBJ1-1): DGGITQSPKYLFRKEGQNVTLSCEQNLNHDAMYWYRQDPGQGLRLIYYSQIVNDFQKGDIAEGYSVSREKKESFPLTVTSAQKNPTAFYLCASISSLPGQGNTEAFFGQGTRLTVV.

In this sample, this clone turned up a few times. The V call is TRBV11-2, the J call TRBJ1-1; D might be TRBD1 (6 bases). The ends were cut back, 5 bases at V and 2 bases at J, with 12 bases in the middle. Germline CDR1 SGHAT, CDR2 FQNNGV. CDR3 length: 14 residues. CDR3 region: CASSVQTGNTEAFF. The CDR3 DNA reads TGTGCCAGCAGCGTACAGACAGGAAACACTGAAGCTTTCTTT. The full variable domain, completed using reference TRBV11-2 and TRBJ1-1, is EAGVAQSPRYKIIEKRQSVAFWCNPISGHATLYWYQQILGQGPKLLIQFQNNGVVDDSQLPKDRFSAERLKGVDSTLKIQPAKLEDSAVYLCASSVQTGNTEAFFGQGTRLTVV.

The chain joins TRBV29-1 to TRBJ1-1; TRBD1 matches at 7 bases. Trimming at V came to 6 bases and at J to 11 bases, leaving 12 bases not matched to a gene. This CDR3 has 12 residues. Germline CDR1 reads SQVTM; CDR2 reads ANQGSEA. CDR3 residues: CSVVPQLGQAFF. The CDR3 region has the DNA TGCAGCGTGGTCCCCCAACTGGGACAGGCTTTCTTT. Full variable domain (outside the CDR3, taken from reference TRBV29-1 and TRBJ1-1): SAVISQKPSRDICQRGTSLTIQCQVDSQVTMMFWYRQQPGQSLTLIATANQGSEATYESGFVIDKFPISRPNLTFSTLTVSNMSPEDSSIYLCSVVPQLGQAFFGQGTRLTVV.

The V gene is TRBV12-3 or TRBV12-4, the J gene TRBJ2-5, with 7 positions matching TRBD2. This CDR3 contains 13 residues. With V trimmed by 7 bases and J by 10 bases, 12 bases remained unmatched. The CDR3 sequence: CASTRRAGEGQYF. In DNA, the CDR3 is TGTGCCAGCACACGGCGGGCCGGGGAGGGCCAGTACTTC.

This clone was found a few times. The chain couples TRBV28 to TRBJ1-6, with D perhaps matching TRBD1 (5 bases). V was clipped by 2 bases and J by 7 bases, with 9 bases between them. CDR1 is MDHEN, CDR2 SYDVKM, per germline. CDR3 size: 14 residues. CDR3 DNA sequence: TGTGCCAGCAGTTTAATTTCAGGGAATTCACCCCTCCACTTT. It encodes CASSLISGNSPLHF.

A few counts support this clone. The chain combines TRBV6-6 with TRBJ1-5, with a possible D match to TRBD1 (6 bases). With 7 bases removed from V and 0 bases from J, the gap between germline ends came to 10 bases. The CDR3 spans 14 residues. Germline V CDR1 and CDR2: MNHNY, SVGAGI (reference sequence). The DNA of the CDR3 is TGTGCCAGCAAGAGGGACATTAGCAATCAGCCCCAGCATTTT. Protein: CASKRDISNQPQHF.

The chain has TRBV12-3 or TRBV12-4 and TRBJ1-3; D not certain. There are 12 residues in the CDR3. The V and J ends lost 6 bases and 10 bases respectively, with 13 bases between them. The CDR3 here is CASSRVLATIYF. The CDR3 DNA sequence: TGTGCCAGCAGCCGGGTGCTAGCTACCATATATTTT.

The chain links TRBV7-9 to TRBJ2-7, with TRBD2 matching 7 bases. The CDR3 extends over 14 amino acids. Germline-derived CDR1 and CDR2 are SEHNR and FQNEAQ (reference sequence). With 3 bases clipped from V and 3 bases from J, the junction kept 5 bases outside the gene matches. As DNA, the CDR3 is TGTGCCAGCAGCTTTGGCAGGGAGGGCTACGAGCAGTACTTC. As protein: CASSFGREGYEQYF.

The V call is TRBV18, the J call TRBJ2-5, with 7 bases identical to TRBD2. V dropped 6 bases and J dropped 1; count of bases not matched to a gene: 5. There are 14 residues in the CDR3. Germline values: CDR1 KGHSH, CDR2 LQKENI. CDR3 amino acids: CASSSTSSQETQYF. Written as DNA, the CDR3 is TGTGCCAGCTCGTCGACTAGCAGCCAAGAGACCCAGTACTTC.

This sequence joins TRBV19 and TRBJ1-2; the D is unclear. The CDR3 has 13 amino acids. V lost 3 bases, J lost 6 bases, and 11 bases lay in between. Germline lookup yields CDR1 LNHDA and CDR2 SQIVND (reference sequence). CDR3 nucleotide sequence: TGTGCCAGTAGTATGAGGCTTTCGAATGGCTACACCTTC. Its protein is CASSMRLSNGYTF.

This clone is a singleton in its sample. The gene calls are TRBV4-2 and TRBJ1-2; D not resolved. The CDR3 loop spans 15 amino acids. Germline V gives CDR1 LGHNA, CDR2 YNFKEQ. Trimming cost V 0 bases and J 7 bases, with 15 bases left between them. CDR3 amino acids: CASSQDQGTDPGYTF. CDR3 coding DNA: TGTGCCAGCAGCCAAGATCAAGGTACAGACCCTGGCTACACCTTC.

The chain employs TRBV20-1 and TRBJ2-1, with TRBD2 matching 8 bases. The CDR3 totals 15 residues. The germline V gene encodes CDR1 DFQATT and CDR2 SNEGSKA (reference sequence). The V and J ends lost 3 bases and 9 bases, in that order; junction bases with no gene match: 13. CDR3 protein: CSASRLTGRAIEQFF. The CDR3 DNA follows: TGCAGTGCTAGTCGTCTGACCGGGAGGGCTATTGAGCAGTTCTTC.

A note on this clone: At one of its ends the junction is not consistent with the germline gene, which may arise from a read error. The chain employs TRBV6-5 and TRBJ1-5; no reliable D call. The CDR3 spans 13 residues. Germline CDR1 reads MNHEY; CDR2 reads SVGAGI. DNA of the CDR3: TGTGCCAGCAGACACGGGGAGAATCAACCCCAGCATTTT. It is translated as CASRHGENQPQHF.

V and J are TRBV19 and TRBJ1-1, with 7 bases fitting TRBD1. With 6 bases clipped from V and 4 bases from J, the junction kept 8 bases outside the gene matches. CDR1 is LNHDA and CDR2 is SQIVND in the germline V gene (reference sequence). The CDR3 totals 14 residues. The CDR3 here is CASRNRGPGTEAFF. CDR3 DNA: TGTGCCAGTAGAAACAGGGGCCCGGGCACTGAAGCTTTCTTT.

This sequence joins TRBV2 and TRBJ1-1; 7 bases are shared with TRBD1. Germline CDR1 and CDR2: SNHLY and FYNNEI. The CDR3 has 15 residues. V shed 5 bases, J shed 1 base, and the junction held 7 bases outside the gene matches. The CDR3 nucleotides read TGTGCCAGCAGTAATACAGGGGTATCGAACACTGAAGCTTTCTTT. Its protein product is CASSNTGVSNTEAFF. Full variable domain (missing parts from reference TRBV2 and TRBJ1-1): EPEVTQTPSHQVTQMGQEVILRCVPISNHLYFYWYRQILGQKVEFLVSFYNNEISEKSEIFDDQFSVERPDGSNFTLKIRSTKLEDSAMYFCASSNTGVSNTEAFFGQGTRLTVV.

For the CDR3, the DNA is TGTGCCAGCAGCTTATCGCAGGGGAACTATGGCTACACCTTC. Encoded protein: CASSLSQGNYGYTF. The chain links TRBV11-2 to TRBJ1-2; tentatively, D is TRBD1 (6 bases). CDR3 length equals 14 residues. Germline-derived CDR1 and CDR2 are SGHAT and FQNNGV. The ends were cut back, 2 bases at V and 2 bases at J, with 9 bases in the middle. Filled out from reference TRBV11-2 and TRBJ1-2, the complete variable domain reads EAGVAQSPRYKIIEKRQSVAFWCNPISGHATLYWYQQILGQGPKLLIQFQNNGVVDDSQLPKDRFSAERLKGVDSTLKIQPAKLEDSAVYLCASSLSQGNYGYTFGSGTRLTVV.

V usage is TRBV25-1 and J usage is TRBJ2-5, with a weak D call TRBD2 (5 bases). Germline loops: CDR1 MGHDK, CDR2 SYGVNS. The CDR3 runs 13 residues. V was cut by 8 bases and J by 5 bases, with 15 bases left in between. For the CDR3, the DNA is TGTGCCAGCCAAATGGCCGGGATGGAGACCCAGTACTTC. Its protein is CASQMAGMETQYF.

This chain's CDR3 is CASRVSGASGELFF. In DNA form, the CDR3 reads TGTGCCAGCAGGGTATCAGGGGCGAGCGGGGAGCTGTTTTTT. The genes are TRBV6-5 and TRBJ2-2; TRBD1 is a possible D gene (6 bases). V lost 6 bases, J lost 7 bases, and 15 bases lay in between. This CDR3 is 14 amino acids long. In germline, CDR1 is MNHEY, CDR2 SVGAGI.

The chain recombines TRBV3-1 (or the pseudogene TRBV3-2) with TRBJ1-1; tentative D call: TRBD1 (5 bases). Trimming removed 7 bases at V and 5 bases at J, with 17 bases between. Germline V lookup: CDR1 LGHDT, CDR2 YNNKEL (reference sequence). The CDR3 covers 14 residues. The chain's CDR3 is CASTTSIGVTEAFF. CDR3 in DNA: TGTGCCAGCACCACGTCGATAGGGGTGACTGAAGCTTTCTTT.

This clone showed up just a few times. The chain has TRBV7-2 and TRBJ2-2, with a weak D call TRBD1 (5 bases). The CDR3 is 15 residues long. The V gene's germline CDR1 is SGHTA and CDR2 FQGNSA. Trimming took off 1 base at V and 6 bases at J, with 12 bases between the two ends. This CDR3 is CASSLEVQDAGELFF. CDR3 nucleotides: TGTGCCAGCAGCTTAGAGGTACAGGATGCCGGGGAGCTGTTTTTT.